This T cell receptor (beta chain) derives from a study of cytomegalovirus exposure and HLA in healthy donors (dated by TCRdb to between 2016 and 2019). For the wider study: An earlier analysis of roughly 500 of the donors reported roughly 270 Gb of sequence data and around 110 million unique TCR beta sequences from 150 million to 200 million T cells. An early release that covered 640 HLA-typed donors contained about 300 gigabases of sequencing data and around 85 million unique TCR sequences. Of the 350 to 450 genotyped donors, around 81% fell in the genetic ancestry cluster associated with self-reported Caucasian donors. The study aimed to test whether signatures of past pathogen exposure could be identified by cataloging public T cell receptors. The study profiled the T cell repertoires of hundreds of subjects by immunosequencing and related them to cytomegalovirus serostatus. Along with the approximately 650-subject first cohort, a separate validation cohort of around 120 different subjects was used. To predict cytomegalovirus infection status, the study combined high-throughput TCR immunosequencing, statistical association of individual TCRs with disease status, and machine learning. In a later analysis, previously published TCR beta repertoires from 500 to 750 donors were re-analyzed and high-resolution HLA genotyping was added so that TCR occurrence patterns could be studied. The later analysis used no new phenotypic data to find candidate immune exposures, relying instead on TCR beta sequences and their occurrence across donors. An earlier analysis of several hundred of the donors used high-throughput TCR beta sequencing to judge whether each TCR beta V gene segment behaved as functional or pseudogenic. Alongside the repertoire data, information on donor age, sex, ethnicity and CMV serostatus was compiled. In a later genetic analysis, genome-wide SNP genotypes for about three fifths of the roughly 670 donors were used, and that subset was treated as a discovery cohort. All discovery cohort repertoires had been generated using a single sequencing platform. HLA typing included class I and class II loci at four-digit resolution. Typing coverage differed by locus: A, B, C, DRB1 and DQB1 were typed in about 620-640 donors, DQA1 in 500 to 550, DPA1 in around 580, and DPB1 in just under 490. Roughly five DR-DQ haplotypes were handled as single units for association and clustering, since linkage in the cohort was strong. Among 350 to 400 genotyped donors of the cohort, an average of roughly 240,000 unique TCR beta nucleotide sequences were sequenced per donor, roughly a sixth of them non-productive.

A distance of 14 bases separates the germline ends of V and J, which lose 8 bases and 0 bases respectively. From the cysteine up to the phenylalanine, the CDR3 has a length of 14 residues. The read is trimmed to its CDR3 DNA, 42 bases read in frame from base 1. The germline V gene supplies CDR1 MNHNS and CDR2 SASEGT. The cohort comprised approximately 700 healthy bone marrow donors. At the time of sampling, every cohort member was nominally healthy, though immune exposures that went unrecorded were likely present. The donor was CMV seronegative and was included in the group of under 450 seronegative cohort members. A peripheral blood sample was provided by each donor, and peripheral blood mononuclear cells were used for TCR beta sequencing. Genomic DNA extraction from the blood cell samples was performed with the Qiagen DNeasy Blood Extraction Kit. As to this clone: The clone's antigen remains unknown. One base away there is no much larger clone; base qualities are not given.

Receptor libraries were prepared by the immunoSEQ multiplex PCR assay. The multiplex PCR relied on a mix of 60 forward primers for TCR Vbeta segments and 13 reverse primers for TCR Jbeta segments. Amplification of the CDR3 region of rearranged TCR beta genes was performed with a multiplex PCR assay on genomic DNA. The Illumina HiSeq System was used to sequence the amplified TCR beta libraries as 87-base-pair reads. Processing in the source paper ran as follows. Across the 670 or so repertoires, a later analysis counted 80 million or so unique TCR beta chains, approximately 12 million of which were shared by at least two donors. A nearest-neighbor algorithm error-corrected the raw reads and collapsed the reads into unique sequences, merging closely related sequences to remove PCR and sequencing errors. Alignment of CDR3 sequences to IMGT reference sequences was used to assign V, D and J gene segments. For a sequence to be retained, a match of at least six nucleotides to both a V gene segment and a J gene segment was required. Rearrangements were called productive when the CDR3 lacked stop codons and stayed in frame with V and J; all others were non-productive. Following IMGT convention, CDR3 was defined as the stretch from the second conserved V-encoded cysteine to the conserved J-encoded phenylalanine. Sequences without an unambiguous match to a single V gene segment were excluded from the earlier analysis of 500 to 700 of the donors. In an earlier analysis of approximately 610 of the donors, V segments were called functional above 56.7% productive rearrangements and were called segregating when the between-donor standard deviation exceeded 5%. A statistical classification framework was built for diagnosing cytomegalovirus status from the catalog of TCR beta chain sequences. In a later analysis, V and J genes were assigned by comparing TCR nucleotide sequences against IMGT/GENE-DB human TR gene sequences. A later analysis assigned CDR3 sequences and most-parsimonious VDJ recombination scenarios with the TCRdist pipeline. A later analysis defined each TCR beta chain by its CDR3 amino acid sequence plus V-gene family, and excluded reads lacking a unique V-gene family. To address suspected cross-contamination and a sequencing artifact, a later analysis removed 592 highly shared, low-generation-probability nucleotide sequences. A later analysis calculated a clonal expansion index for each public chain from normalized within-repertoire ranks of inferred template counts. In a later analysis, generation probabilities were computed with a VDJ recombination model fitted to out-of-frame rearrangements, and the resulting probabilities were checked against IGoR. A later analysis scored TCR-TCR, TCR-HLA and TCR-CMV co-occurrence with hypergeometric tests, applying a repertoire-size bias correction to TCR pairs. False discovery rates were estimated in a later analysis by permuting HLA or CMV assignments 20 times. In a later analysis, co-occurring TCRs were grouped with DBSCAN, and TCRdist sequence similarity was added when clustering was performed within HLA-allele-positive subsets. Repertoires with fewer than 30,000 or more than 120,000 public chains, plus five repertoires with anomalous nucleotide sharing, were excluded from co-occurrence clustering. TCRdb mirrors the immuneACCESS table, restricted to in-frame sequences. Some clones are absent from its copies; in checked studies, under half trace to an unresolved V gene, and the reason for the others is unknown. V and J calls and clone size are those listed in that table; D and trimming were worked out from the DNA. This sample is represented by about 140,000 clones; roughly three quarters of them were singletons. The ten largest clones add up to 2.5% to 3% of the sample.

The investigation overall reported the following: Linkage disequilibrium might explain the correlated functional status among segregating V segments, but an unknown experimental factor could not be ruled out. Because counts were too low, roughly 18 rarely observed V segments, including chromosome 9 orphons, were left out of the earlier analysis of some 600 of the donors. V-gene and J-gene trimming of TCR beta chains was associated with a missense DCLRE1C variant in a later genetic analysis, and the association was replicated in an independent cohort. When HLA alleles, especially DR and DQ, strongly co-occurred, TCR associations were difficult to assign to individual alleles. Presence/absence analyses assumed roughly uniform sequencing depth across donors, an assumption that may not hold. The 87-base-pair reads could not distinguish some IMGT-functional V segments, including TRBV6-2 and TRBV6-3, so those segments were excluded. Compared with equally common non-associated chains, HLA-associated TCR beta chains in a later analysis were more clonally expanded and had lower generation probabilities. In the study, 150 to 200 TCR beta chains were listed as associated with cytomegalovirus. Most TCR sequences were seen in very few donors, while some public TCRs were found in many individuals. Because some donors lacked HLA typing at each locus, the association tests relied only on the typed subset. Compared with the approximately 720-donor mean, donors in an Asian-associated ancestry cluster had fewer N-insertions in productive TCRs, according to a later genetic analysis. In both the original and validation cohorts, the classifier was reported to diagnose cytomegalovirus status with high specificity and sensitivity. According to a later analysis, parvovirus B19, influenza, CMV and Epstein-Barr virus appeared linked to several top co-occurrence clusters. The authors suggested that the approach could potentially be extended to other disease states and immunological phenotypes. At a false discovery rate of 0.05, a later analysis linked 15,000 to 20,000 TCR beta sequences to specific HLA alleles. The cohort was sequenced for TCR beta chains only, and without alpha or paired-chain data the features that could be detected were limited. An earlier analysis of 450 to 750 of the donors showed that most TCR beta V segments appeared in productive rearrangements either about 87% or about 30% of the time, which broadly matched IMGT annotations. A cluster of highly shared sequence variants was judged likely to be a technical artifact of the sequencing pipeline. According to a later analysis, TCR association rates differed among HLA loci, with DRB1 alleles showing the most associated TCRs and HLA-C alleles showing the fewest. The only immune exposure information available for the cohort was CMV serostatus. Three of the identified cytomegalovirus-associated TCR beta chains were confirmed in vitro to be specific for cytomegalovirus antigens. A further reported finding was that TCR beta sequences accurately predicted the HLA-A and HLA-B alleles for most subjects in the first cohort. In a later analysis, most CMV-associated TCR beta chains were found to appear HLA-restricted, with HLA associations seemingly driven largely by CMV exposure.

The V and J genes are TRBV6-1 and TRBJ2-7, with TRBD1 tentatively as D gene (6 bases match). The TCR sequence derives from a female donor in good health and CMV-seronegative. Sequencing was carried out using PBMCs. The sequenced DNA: TGTGCCAGCGAGGGACATTGGAGCTCCTACGAGCAGTACTTC. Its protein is CASEGHWSSYEQYF.